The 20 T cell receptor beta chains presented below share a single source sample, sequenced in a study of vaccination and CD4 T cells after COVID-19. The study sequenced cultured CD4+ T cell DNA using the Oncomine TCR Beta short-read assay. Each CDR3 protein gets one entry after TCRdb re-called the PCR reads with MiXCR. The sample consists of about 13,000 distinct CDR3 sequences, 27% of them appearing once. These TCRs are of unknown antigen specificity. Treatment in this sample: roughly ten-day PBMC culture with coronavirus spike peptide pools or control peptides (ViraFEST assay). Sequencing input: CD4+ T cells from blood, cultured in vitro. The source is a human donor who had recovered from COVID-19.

CDR3 DNA sequence: TGCGCCAGCAGCTTGGCGTGGGGATCTGGGGCCAACGTCCTGACTTTC. Encoded protein: CASSLAWGSGANVLTF. The chain has TRBV5-1 and TRBJ2-6, with D uncertain. Germline lookup yields CDR1 SGHRS and CDR2 YFSETQ. The ends were cut back, 0 bases at V and 1 base at J, with 8 bases in the middle. The CDR3 consists of 16 residues.

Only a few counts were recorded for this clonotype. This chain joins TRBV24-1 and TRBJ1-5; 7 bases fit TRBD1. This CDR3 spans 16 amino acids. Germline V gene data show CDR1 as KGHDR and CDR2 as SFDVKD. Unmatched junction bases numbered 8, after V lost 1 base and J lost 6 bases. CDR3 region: CATSDLGRGTGQPQHF. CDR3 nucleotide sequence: TGTGCCACCAGTGATTTAGGCAGGGGGACGGGTCAGCCCCAGCATTTT.

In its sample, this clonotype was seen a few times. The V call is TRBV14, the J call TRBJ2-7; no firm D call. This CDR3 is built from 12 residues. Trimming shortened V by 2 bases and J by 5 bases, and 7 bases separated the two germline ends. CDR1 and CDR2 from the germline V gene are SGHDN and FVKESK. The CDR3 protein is CASSQLRHEQYF. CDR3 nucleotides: TGTGCCAGCAGCCAACTGCGGCACGAGCAGTACTTC.

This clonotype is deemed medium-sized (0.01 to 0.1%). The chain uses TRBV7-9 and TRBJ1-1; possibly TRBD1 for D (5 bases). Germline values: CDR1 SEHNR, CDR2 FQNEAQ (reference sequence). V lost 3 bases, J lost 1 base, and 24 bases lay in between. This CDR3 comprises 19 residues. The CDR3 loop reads CASSLDKARWVGANTEAFF. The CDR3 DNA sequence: TGTGCCAGCAGCTTGGACAAAGCGCGCTGGGTTGGGGCGAACACTGAAGCTTTCTTT.

CDR3 sequence: CAWSGASGGFSTGELFF. The CDR3 DNA is TGTGCCTGGAGTGGGGCTAGCGGGGGGTTTAGTACCGGGGAGCTGTTTTTT. The V call is TRBV30, the J call TRBJ2-2, with TRBD2 matching 11 bases. This CDR3 has 17 amino acids. CDR1 is GTSNPN and CDR2 is SVGIG in the germline V gene (reference sequence). Trimming took 1 base from V and 5 from J; bases not matched to a gene: 9. The complete variable domain, with remaining parts taken from reference TRBV30 and TRBJ2-2, reads SQTIHQWPATLVQPVGSPLSLECTVEGTSNPNLYWYRQAAGRGLQLLFYSVGIGQISSEVPQNLSASRPQDRQFILSSKKLLLSDSGFYLCAWSGASGGFSTGELFFGEGSRLTVL.

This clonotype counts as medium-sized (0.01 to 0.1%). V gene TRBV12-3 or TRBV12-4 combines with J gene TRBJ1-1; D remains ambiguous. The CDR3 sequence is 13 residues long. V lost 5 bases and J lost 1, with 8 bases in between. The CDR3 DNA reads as TGTGCCAGCAGTCCCTCCGGGAACACTGAAGCTTTCTTT. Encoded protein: CASSPSGNTEAFF.

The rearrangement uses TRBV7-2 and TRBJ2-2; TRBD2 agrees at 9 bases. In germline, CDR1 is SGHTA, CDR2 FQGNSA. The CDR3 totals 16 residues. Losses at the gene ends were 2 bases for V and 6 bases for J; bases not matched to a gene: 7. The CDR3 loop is CASSLRGSGGAGELFF. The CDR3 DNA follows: TGTGCCAGCAGCTTAAGGGGTAGCGGGGGCGCCGGGGAGCTGTTTTTT.

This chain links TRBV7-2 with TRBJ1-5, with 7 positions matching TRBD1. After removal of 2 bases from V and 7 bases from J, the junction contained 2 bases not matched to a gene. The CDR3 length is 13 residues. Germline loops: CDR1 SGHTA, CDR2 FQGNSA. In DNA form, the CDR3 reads TGTGCCAGCAGCTTAAGGGGGCGGCAGCCCCAGCATTTT. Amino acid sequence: CASSLRGRQPQHF.

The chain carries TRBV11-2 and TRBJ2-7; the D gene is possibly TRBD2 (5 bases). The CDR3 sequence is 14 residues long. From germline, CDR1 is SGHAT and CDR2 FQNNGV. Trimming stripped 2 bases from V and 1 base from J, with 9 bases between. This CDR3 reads CASSLFRGSYEQYF. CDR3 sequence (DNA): TGTGCCAGCAGCTTATTCCGGGGTTCCTACGAGCAGTACTTC.

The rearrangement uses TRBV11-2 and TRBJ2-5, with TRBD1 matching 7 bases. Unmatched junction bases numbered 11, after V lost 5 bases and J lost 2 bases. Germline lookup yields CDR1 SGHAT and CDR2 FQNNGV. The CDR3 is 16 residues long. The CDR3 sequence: CASSATGTANQETQYF. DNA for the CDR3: TGTGCCAGCAGCGCTACCGGGACAGCGAATCAAGAGACCCAGTACTTC.

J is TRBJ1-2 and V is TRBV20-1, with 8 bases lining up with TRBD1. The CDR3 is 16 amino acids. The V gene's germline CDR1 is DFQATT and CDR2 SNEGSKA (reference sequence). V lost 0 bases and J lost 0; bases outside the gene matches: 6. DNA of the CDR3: TGCAGTGCTAGAGATCCGAGGACAGGGACTAACTATGGCTACACCTTC. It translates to CSARDPRTGTNYGYTF.

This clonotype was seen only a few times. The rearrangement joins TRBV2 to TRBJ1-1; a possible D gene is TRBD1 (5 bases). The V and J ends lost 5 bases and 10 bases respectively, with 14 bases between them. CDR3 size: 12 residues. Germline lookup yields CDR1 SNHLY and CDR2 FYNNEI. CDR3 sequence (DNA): TGTGCCAGCAGTCGAAGGGGAGAAGGAGCTTTCTTT. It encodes CASSRRGEGAFF.

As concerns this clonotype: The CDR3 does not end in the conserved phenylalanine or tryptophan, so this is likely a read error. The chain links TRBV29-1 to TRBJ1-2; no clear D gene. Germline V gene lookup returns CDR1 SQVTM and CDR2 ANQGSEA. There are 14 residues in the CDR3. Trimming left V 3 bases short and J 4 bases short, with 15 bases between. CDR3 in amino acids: CSVDGEGWAYGYTI. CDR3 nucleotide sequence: TGCAGCGTTGACGGTGAGGGATGGGCCTATGGCTACACCATC.

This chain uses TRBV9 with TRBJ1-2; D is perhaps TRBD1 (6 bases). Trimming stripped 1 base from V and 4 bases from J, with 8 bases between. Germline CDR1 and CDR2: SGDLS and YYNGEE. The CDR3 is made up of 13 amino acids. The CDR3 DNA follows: TGTGCCAGCAGCGTACAGGGGAGCTATGGCTACACCTTC. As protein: CASSVQGSYGYTF.

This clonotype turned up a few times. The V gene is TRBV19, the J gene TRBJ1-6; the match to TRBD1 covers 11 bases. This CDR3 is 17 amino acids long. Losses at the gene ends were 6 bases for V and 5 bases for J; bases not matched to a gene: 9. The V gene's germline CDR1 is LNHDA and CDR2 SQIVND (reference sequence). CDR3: CASSTRDRGADNSPLHF. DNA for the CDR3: TGTGCCAGTAGCACCCGGGACAGGGGGGCAGATAATTCACCCCTCCACTTT.

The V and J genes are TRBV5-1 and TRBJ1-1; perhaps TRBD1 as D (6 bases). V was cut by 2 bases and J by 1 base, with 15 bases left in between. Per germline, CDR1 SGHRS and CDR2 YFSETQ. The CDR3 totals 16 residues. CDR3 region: CASSFNFGQPNTEAFF. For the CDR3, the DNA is TGCGCCAGCAGCTTCAACTTTGGACAGCCGAACACTGAAGCTTTCTTT.

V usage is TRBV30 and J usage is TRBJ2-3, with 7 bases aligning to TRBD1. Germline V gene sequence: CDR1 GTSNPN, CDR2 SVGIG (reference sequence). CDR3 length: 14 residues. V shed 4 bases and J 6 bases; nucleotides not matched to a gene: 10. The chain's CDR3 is CAWNRAGGMDTQYF. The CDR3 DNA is TGTGCCTGGAACCGGGCAGGGGGTATGGATACGCAGTATTTT.

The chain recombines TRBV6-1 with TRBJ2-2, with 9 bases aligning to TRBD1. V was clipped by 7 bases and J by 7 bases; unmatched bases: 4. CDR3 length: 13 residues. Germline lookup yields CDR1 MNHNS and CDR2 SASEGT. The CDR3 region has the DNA TGTGCCAGCAATACAGGGGGCTACGGGGAGCTGTTTTTT. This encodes CASNTGGYGELFF.

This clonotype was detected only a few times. Here the CDR3 reads CASRNTGELFF. The CDR3 DNA reads as TGTGCCAGCAGGAACACCGGGGAGCTGTTTTTT. This chain joins TRBV12-3 or TRBV12-4 and TRBJ2-2; D remains unclear. The CDR3 is 11 residues long. Trimming left V 6 bases short and J 1 base short, with 0 bases between.

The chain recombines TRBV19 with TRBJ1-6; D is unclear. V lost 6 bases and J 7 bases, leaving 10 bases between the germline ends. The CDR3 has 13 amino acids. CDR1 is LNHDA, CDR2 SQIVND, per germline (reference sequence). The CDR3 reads CASRSTLNSPLHF. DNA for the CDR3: TGTGCCAGTAGGAGTACCCTCAATTCACCCCTCCACTTT.